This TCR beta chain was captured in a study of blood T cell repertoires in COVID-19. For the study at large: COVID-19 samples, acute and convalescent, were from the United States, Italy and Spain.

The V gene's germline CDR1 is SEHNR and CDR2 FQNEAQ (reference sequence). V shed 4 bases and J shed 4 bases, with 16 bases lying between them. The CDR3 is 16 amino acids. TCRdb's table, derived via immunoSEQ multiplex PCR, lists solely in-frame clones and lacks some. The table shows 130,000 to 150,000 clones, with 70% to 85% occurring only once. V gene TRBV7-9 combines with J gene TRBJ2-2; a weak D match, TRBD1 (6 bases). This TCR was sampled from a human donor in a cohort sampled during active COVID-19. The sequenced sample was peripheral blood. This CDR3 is CASSSTTGYITGELFF. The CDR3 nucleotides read TGTGCCAGCAGCTCCACGACAGGATACATCACCGGGGAGCTGTTTTTT. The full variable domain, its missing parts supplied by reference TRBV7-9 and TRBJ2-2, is DTGVSQNPRHKITKRGQNVTFRCDPISEHNRLYWYRQTLGQGPEFLTYFQNEAQLEKSRLLSDRFSAERPKGSFSTLEIQRTEQGDSAMYLCASSSTTGYITGELFFGEGSRLTVL.